Shown below are 9 T cell receptor beta chains from a single sample sequenced in a study of shared clonotypes between healthy human individuals. The data were produced by immunoSEQ multiplex PCR, yet TCRdb's version contains in-frame clones alone and is incomplete. The table includes about half a million clones, about 72% detected once. Sequencing was done on a sample of PBMCs. Receptors were obtained from a woman aged 40 to 50 in good health. Some clones in this sample may be carry-over from other donors' samples.

V is TRBV28 and J is TRBJ2-7, with 10 bases aligning to TRBD1. The germline gives CDR1 MDHEN, CDR2 SYDVKM. The CDR3 loop spans 18 amino acids. Germline trimming cut 3 bases from V and 2 bases from J; bases unmatched to any gene: 13. The CDR3, as DNA: TGTGCCAGCAGTTTCCGGGGACAGGGGATTAGCGGGACCTACGAGCAGTACTTC. Protein: CASSFRGQGISGTYEQYF.

J is TRBJ2-7 and V is TRBV5-1; no clear D gene. The CDR3 runs to 13 residues. Germline assignment: CDR1 SGHRS and CDR2 YFSETQ. The ends were cut back, 2 bases at V and 4 bases at J, with 10 bases in the middle. Here the CDR3 DNA reads TGCGCCAGCAGCTTCGGCCCTTTTTACGAGCAGTACTTC. It encodes CASSFGPFYEQYF.

The rearrangement joins TRBV18 to TRBJ1-1, with D possibly TRBD1 on 5 matching bases. Trimming removed 3 bases from V and 4 bases from J, with 18 bases in between. This CDR3 contains 16 residues. Germline V gene sequence: CDR1 KGHSH, CDR2 LQKENI. For the CDR3, the DNA is TGTGCCAGCTCACCTTCCGAAACCGGGGGTGGCACTGAAGCTTTCTTT. Amino acids: CASSPSETGGGTEAFF. Full variable domain (missing parts from reference TRBV18 and TRBJ1-1): NAGVMQNPRHLVRRRGQEARLRCSPMKGHSHVYWYRQLPEEGLKFMVYLQKENIIDESGMPKERFSAEFPKEGPSILRIQQVVRGDSAAYFCASSPSETGGGTEAFFGQGTRLTVV.

This clone was detected once. This chain connects TRBV6-1 to TRBJ2-7; 8 positions agree with TRBD1. The CDR3 extends over 14 amino acids. The ends lost 7 bases at V and 0 bases at J; junction bases unmatched: 5. In germline, CDR1 is MNHNS, CDR2 SASEGT. As DNA, the CDR3 is TGTGCCAGCACCCGGACAGGGAACTCCTACGAGCAGTACTTC. Translating it yields CASTRTGNSYEQYF.

The genes are TRBV30 and TRBJ1-2, with D maybe TRBD1 (6 bases). Trimming cost V 2 bases and J 3 bases, with 10 bases left between them. This CDR3 comprises 13 residues. Germline CDR1 is GTSNPN and CDR2 is SVGIG (reference sequence). CDR3 region: CAWSLQGDYGYTF. DNA of the CDR3: TGTGCCTGGAGTCTACAGGGTGACTATGGCTACACCTTC.

This rearrangement joins TRBV28 to TRBJ2-2, with 8 bases fitting TRBD2. The V gene's germline CDR1 is MDHEN and CDR2 SYDVKM. V lost 6 bases, J lost 3 bases, and 12 bases stayed unmatched. The CDR3 contains 17 residues. CDR3 protein: CASSLPPAGEHTGELFF. The CDR3, as DNA: TGTGCCAGCAGCCTCCCGCCAGCGGGAGAGCACACCGGGGAGCTGTTTTTT. The full variable domain, with the rest looked up from reference TRBV28 and TRBJ2-2, is DVKVTQSSRYLVKRTGEKVFLECVQDMDHENMFWYRQDPGLGLRLIYFSYDVKMKEKGDIPEGYSVSREKKERFSLILESASTNQTSMYLCASSLPPAGEHTGELFFGEGSRLTVL.

The gene calls are TRBV13 and TRBJ1-3, with D uncertain. Germline V gene lookup returns CDR1 PRHDT and CDR2 FYEKMQ (reference sequence). CDR3 length: 15 residues. V gave up 4 bases and J gave up 0 bases, with 10 bases separating them. CDR3 residues: CASSYGRSSGNTIYF. The CDR3 nucleotides read TGTGCCAGCAGCTATGGACGGTCCTCTGGAAACACCATATATTTT.

This chain uses TRBV5-6 with TRBJ1-3, with D possibly matching TRBD1 (5 bases). Trimming removed 6 bases from V and 8 bases from J, with 12 bases in between. Germline values: CDR1 SGHDT, CDR2 YYEEEE. The CDR3 length is 12 residues. The CDR3 DNA is TGTGCCAGCACCGGGATGGGGGACACCATATATTTT. It specifies CASTGMGDTIYF.

This chain uses TRBV27 with TRBJ1-4, with D maybe TRBD1 (5 bases). The CDR3 is 14 residues long. Germline V gene data show CDR1 as MNHEY and CDR2 as SMNVEV (reference sequence). Between the trimmed V and J ends, which lost 3 bases and 8 bases, there was a span of 13 bases. CDR3 protein: CASSFRGGGEKLFF. CDR3 DNA sequence: TGTGCCAGCAGTTTTCGGGGTGGGGGGGAAAAACTGTTTTTT.